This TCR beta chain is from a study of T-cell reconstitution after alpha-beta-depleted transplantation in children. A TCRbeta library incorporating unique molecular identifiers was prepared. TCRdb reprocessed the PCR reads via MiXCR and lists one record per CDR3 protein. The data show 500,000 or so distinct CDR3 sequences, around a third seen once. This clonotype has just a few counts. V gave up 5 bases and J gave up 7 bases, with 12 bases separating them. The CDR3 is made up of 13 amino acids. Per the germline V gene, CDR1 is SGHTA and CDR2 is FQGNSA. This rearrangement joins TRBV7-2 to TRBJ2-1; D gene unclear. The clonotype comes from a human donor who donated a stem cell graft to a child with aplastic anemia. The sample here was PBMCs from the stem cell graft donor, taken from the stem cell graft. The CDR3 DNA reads TGTGCCAGCAGCAGGCCGGCGGTTAATGAGCAGTTCTTC. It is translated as CASSRPAVNEQFF.